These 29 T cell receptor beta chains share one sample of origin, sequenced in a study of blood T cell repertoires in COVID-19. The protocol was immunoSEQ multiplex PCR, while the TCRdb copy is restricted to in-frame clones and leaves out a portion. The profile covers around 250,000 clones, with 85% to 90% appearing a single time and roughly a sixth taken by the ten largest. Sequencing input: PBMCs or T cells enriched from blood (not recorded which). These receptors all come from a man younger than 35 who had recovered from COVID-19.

CDR3 DNA: TGTGCCTGGAGAATGGGACAGGGCCCATCGGAGGCCAACGTCCTGACTTTC. This sequence encodes CAWRMGQGPSEANVLTF. This chain joins TRBV30 and TRBJ2-6; 9 bases agree with TRBD1. V lost 3 bases and J lost 6; bases outside the gene matches: 12. Germline values: CDR1 GTSNPN, CDR2 SVGIG (reference sequence). The CDR3 is 17 amino acids.

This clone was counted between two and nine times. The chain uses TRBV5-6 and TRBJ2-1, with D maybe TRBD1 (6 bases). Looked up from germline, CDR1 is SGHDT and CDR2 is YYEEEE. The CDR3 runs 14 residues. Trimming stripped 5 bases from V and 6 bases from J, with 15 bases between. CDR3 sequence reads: CASRRGQRGNEQFF. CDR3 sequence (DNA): TGTGCCAGCAGGCGAGGACAGAGAGGCAATGAGCAGTTCTTC.

The CDR3 DNA reads TGTGCCAGCATGGCCTCGGGAAACACCATATATTTT. This sequence encodes CASMASGNTIYF. The V gene is TRBV25-1, the J gene TRBJ1-3, with unresolved D. The CDR3 runs to 12 residues. Germline V CDR1 and CDR2: MGHDK, SYGVNS. Trimming pared 7 bases from V and 4 bases from J, leaving 8 bases between.

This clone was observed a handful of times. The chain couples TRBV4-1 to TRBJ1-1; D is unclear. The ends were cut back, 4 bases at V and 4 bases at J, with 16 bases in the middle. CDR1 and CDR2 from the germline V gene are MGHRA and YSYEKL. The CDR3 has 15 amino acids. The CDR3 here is CASSRKKEGSTEAFF. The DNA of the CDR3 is TGCGCCAGCAGCCGGAAGAAGGAAGGGAGCACTGAAGCTTTCTTT.

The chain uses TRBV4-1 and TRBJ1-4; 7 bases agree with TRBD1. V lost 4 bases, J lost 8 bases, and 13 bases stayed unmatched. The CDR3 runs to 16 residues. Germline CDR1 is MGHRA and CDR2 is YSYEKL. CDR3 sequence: CASSPIPDRAREKLFF. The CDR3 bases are TGCGCCAGCAGCCCTATCCCCGACAGGGCCAGGGAAAAACTGTTTTTT.

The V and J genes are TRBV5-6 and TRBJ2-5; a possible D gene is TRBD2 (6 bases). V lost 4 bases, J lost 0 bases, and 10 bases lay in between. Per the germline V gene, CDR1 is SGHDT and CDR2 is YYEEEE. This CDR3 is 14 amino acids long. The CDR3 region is CASSRGGNQETQYF. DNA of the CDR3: TGTGCCAGCAGCCGTGGGGGGAACCAAGAGACCCAGTACTTC.

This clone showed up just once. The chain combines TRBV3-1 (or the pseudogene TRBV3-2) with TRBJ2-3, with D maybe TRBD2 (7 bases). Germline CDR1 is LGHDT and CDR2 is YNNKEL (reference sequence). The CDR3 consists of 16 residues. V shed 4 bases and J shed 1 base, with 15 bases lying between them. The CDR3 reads CASSPSSGGRTDTQYF. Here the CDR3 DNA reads TGTGCCAGCAGCCCATCTTCCGGGGGGCGCACAGATACGCAGTATTTT.

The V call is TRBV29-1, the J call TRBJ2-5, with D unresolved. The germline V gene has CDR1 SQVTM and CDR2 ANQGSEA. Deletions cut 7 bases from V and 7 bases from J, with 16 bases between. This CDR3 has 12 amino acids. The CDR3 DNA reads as TGCAGCGCCAAAGACGGGTCGGGGACCCAGTACTTC. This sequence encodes CSAKDGSGTQYF.

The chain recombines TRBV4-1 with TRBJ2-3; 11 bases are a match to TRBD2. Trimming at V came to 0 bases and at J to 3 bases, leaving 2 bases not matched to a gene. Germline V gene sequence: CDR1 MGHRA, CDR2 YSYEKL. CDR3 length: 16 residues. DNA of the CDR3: TGCGCCAGCAGCCAAGATCTAGCGGGAGGAACAGATACGCAGTATTTT. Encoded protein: CASSQDLAGGTDTQYF.

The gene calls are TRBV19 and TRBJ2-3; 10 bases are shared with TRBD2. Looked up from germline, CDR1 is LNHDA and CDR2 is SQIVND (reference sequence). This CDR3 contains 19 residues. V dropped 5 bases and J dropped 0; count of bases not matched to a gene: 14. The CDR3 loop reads CASSGNGRTSGTSTDTQYF. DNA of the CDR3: TGTGCCAGTAGTGGAAATGGGAGGACTAGCGGAACTAGCACAGATACGCAGTATTTT.

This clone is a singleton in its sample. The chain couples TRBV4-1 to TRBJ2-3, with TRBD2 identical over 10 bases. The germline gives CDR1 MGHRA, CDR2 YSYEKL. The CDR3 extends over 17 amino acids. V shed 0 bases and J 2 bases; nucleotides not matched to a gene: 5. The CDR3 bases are TGCGCCAGCAGCCAAGATAAGCTAGCGGGAGCCACAGATACGCAGTATTTT. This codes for CASSQDKLAGATDTQYF.

The CDR3 coding sequence is TGTGCCAGCAGTTGGGGGGGGGCTGCAACTAATGAAAAACTGTTTTTT. Protein product: CASSWGGAATNEKLFF. This chain links TRBV2 with TRBJ1-4; a possible D gene is TRBD1 (6 bases). CDR1 and CDR2 (germline): SNHLY, FYNNEI. V dropped 5 bases and J dropped 0 bases, with 13 bases sitting between them. The CDR3 covers 16 residues.

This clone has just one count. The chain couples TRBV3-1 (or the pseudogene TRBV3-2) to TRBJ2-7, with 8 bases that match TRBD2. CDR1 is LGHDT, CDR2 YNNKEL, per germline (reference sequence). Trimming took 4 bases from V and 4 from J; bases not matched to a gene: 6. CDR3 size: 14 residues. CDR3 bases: TGTGCCAGCAGCCGAAACGGGGGGGCTTACGAGCAGTACTTC. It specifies CASSRNGGAYEQYF.

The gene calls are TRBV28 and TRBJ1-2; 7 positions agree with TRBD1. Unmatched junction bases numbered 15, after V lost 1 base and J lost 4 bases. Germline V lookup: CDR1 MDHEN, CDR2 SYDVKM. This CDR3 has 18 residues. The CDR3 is CASSLFARGPHITYGYTF. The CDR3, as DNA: TGTGCCAGCAGTTTATTCGCAAGGGGGCCCCACATAACCTATGGCTACACCTTC.

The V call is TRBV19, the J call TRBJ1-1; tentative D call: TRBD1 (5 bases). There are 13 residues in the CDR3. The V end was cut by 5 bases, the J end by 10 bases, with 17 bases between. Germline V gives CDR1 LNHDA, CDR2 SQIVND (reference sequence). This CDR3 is CASSERRGRAAFF. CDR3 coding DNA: TGTGCCAGTAGTGAAAGAAGGGGCAGGGCAGCTTTCTTT.

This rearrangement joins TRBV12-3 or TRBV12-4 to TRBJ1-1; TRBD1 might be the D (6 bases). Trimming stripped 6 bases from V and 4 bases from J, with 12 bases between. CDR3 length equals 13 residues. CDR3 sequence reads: CASREQGFTEAFF. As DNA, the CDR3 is TGTGCCAGCAGGGAACAGGGATTCACTGAAGCTTTCTTT.

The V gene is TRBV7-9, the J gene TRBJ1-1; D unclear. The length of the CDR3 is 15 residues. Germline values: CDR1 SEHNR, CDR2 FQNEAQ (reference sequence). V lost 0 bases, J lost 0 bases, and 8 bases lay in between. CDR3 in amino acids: CASSLAPGVNTEAFF. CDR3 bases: TGTGCCAGCAGCTTAGCCCCCGGGGTGAACACTGAAGCTTTCTTT.

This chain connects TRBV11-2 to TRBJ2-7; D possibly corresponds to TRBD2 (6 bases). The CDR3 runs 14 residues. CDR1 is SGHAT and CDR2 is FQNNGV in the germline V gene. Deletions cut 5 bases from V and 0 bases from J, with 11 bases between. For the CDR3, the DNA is TGTGCCAGCAGCCGTGGCGGGACCTCCTACGAGCAGTACTTC. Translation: CASSRGGTSYEQYF.

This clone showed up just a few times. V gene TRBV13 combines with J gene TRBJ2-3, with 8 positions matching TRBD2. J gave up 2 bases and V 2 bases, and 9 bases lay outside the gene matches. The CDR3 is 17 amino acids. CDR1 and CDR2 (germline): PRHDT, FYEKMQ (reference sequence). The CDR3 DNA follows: TGTGCCAGCAGCTTATCGGCAGCGGGAGCTTACACAGATACGCAGTATTTT. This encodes CASSLSAAGAYTDTQYF.

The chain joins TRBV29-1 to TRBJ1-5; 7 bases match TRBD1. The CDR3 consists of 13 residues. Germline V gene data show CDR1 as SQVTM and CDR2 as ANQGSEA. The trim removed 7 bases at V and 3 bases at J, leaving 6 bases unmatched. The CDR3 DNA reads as TGCAGCGCTACCACAGGGGTCAATCAGCCCCAGCATTTT. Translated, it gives CSATTGVNQPQHF.

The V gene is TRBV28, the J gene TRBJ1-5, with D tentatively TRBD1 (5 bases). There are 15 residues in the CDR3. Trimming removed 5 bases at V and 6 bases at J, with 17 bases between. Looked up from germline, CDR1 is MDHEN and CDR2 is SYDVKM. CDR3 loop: CASSPAHMGGQPQHF. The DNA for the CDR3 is TGTGCCAGCAGTCCAGCACACATGGGGGGTCAGCCCCAGCATTTT.

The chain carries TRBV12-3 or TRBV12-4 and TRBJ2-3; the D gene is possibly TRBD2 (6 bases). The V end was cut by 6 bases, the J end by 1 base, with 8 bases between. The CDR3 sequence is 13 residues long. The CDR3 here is CASSGGGTDTQYF. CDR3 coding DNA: TGTGCCAGCAGCGGCGGGGGCACAGATACGCAGTATTTT.

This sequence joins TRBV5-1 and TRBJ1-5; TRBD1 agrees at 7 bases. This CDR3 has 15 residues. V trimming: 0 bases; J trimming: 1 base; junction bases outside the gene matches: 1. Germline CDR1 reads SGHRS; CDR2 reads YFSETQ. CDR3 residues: CASSLGGQSNQPQHF. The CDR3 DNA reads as TGCGCCAGCAGCTTGGGGGGACAGAGCAATCAGCCCCAGCATTTT.

CDR3 nucleotides: TGTGCCAGCTCACAGGACAGGGCTGAAGCTTTCTTT. Amino acid sequence: CASSQDRAEAFF. The chain joins TRBV18 to TRBJ1-1; 8 bases line up with TRBD1. V trimming: 4 bases; J trimming: 6 bases; junction bases outside the gene matches: 1. CDR3 length: 12 residues. Germline CDR1 KGHSH, CDR2 LQKENI.

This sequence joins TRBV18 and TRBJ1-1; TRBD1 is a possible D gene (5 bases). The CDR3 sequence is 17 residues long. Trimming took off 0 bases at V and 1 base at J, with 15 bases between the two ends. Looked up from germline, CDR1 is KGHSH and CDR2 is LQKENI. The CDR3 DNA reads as TGTGCCAGCTCACCACCCGCTCTGGGGGGTAGGAACACTGAAGCTTTCTTT. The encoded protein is CASSPPALGGRNTEAFF.

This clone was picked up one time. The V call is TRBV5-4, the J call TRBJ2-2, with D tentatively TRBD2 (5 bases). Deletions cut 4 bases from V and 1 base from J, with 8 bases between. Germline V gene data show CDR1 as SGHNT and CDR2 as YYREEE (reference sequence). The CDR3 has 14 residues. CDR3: CASSGLENTGELFF. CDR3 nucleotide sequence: TGTGCCAGCAGCGGACTCGAGAACACCGGGGAGCTGTTTTTT.

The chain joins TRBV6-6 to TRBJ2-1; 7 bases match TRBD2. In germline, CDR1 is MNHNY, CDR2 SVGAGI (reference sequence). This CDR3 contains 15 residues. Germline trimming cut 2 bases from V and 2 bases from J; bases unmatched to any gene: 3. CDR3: CASSYGGLAYNEQFF. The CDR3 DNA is TGTGCCAGCAGTTACGGAGGACTAGCCTACAATGAGCAGTTCTTC.

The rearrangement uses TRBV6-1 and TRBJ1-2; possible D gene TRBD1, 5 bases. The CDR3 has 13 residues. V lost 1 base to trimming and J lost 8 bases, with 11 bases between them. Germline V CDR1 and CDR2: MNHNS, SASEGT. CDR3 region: CASSEVNRSGYTF. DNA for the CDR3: TGTGCCAGCAGTGAAGTCAACAGGTCAGGCTACACCTTC.

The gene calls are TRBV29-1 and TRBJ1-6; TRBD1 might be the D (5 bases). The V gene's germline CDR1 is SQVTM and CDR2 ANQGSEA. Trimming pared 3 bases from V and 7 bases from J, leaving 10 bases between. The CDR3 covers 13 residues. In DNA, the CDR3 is TGCAGCGTTGATGTGGGGGGAAATTCACCCCTCCACTTT. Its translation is CSVDVGGNSPLHF.